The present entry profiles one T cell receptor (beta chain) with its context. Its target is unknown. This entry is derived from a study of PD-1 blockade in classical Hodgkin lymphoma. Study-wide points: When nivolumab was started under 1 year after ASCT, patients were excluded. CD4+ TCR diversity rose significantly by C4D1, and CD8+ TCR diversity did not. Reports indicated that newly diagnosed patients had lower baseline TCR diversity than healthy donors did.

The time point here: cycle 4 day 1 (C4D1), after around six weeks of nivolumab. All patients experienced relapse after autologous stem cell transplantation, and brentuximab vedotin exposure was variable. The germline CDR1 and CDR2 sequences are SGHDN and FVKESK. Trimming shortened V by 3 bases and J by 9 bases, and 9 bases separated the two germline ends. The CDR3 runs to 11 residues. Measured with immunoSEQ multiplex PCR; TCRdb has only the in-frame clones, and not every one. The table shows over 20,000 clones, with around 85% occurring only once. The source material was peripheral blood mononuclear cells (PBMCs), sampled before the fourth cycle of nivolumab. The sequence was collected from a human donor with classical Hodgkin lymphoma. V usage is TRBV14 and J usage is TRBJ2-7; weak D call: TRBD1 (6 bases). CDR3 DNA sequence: TGTGCCAGCAGCCAGTTAGGGGGGCAGTACTTC. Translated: CASSQLGGQYF.